The subject of this entry is one TCR beta chain. Its cognate antigen has yet to be identified. One base away there is no much larger clone; base qualities are not given. This record comes from a study of early T cells in non-severe SARS-CoV-2 infection (dated by TCRdb to 2020 to 2022). Broadly, across the study: Because TCR sequencing relied on bulk RNA taken from unsorted whole blood, pairing of alpha and beta chains was not possible.

Library construction relied on 5' RACE. Data came from a NextSeq 500. Unique molecular identifiers were attached to individual cDNA molecules in the TCR library protocol so that sequencing error and PCR bias could be corrected. Both TCR alpha and beta chains were sequenced, and tight co-correlation was observed between alpha and beta sequence abundances in each sample. For the original study's pipeline: Decombinator V4 was used to perform V gene, J gene and CDR3 annotation of TCR sequences. Expanded TCRs were defined as changing significantly between any two time points under a Poisson model with p below 0.0001. TCR abundances were normalised to the total number of TCRs sequenced per sample and were expressed as counts per million. TRAV1-2 paired with TRAJ12, TRAJ20 or TRAJ33 defined MAIT TCRs, while TRAV10 paired with TRAJ18 defined iNKT TCRs. A search of VDJdb, accessed on 1 November 2021, was run for TCRs annotated to CMV, EBV and SARS-CoV-2, with TCRs annotated for multiple antigens excluded. TCRdb reprocessed the public reads (quality trimming at Q25 with fastp, clone calling with MiXCR) and kept in-frame beta chains. Each CDR3 protein gets just one entry, which takes the most common genes and DNA from the rows behind it. These V and J calls originate from TCRdb's pipeline instead of the authors' own analysis. For this sample the table gives around 89,000 distinct CDR3 sequences, of which roughly 14% were detected only once. The ten largest clonotypes hold less than 0.6% of the sample.

This was a case-control study nested in a cohort of healthcare workers in London, UK, who had nasopharyngeal swab PCR tests and blood samples taken every week. Healthcare workers were enrolled in the week of the UK lockdown, from 23 to 31 March 2020, and were followed every week for up to roughly 16 weeks. Overall study outcomes, separate from this receptor: VDJdb matching was skewed toward anti-spike CD8 responses, so virus-specific expansions were likely underestimated and private and CD4 specificities were missed.

Reading from cysteine to phenylalanine, the CDR3 counts 14 amino acids. Solely the CDR3 DNA is kept, with 42 bases framed from the first base. CDR1 and CDR2 (WNHNN, SYGVQD) derive from the germline V gene (reference sequence). Here V drops 6 bases and J drops 3 bases, and the junction holds 7 bases not matched to any gene. The sequence derives from an adult who was a healthcare worker with PCR-confirmed SARS-CoV-2 infection or an uninfected control (not recorded which). The sequence joins TRBV10-1 to TRBJ2-5, with TRBD1 identical over 7 junction bases. Sequencing used whole blood. The CDR3 protein sequence reads: CASSSRTGKETQYF. The DNA sequence is TGCGCCAGCAGCTCCAGGACAGGAAAAGAGACCCAGTACTTC.